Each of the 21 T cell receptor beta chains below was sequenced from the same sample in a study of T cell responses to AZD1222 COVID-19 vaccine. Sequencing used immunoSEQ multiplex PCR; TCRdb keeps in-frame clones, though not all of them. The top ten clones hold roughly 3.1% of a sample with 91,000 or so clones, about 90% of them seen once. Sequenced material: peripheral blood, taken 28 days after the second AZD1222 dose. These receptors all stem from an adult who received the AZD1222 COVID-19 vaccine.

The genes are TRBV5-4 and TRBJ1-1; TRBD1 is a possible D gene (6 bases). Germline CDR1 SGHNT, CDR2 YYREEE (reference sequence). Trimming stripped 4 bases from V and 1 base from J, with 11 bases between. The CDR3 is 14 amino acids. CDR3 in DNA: TGTGCCAGCAGCATGGGGGCAGGGAACACTGAAGCTTTCTTT. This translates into CASSMGAGNTEAFF.

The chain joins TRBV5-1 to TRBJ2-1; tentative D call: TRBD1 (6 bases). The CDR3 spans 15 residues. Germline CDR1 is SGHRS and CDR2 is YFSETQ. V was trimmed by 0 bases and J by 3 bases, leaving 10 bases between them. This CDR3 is CASSLDRASYNEQFF. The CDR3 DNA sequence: TGCGCCAGCAGCTTGGACAGGGCTAGCTACAATGAGCAGTTCTTC.

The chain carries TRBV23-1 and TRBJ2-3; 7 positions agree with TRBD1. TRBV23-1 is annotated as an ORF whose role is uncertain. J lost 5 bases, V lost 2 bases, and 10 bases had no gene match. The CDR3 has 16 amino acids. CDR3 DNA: TGCGCCAGCAGTCAAGCTCAGGGGGTCATGGAAGATACGCAGTATTTT. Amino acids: CASSQAQGVMEDTQYF.

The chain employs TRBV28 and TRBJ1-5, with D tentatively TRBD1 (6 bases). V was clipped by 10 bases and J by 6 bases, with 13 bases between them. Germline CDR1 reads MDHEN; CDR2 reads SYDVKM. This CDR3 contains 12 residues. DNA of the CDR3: TGTGCCATCGGGGGGCAGTTTCAGCCCCAGCATTTT. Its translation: CAIGGQFQPQHF.

The CDR3 DNA follows: TGTGCCACCAGCAGAGCACGGGACAGGGACAATCAGCCCCAGCATTTT. Translating gives CATSRARDRDNQPQHF. V usage is TRBV15 and J usage is TRBJ1-5; TRBD1 agrees at 9 bases. Trimming removed 1 base from V and 3 bases from J; junction bases left unmatched: 4. There are 16 residues in the CDR3. In germline, CDR1 is LNHNV, CDR2 YYDKDF (reference sequence).

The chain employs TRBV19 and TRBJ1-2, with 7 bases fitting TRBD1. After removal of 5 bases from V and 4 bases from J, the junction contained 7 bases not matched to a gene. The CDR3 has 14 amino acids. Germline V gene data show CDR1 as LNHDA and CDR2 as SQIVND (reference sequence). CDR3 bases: TGTGCCAGTAGTTACCCCGGGACAGTCTATGGCTACACCTTC. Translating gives CASSYPGTVYGYTF.

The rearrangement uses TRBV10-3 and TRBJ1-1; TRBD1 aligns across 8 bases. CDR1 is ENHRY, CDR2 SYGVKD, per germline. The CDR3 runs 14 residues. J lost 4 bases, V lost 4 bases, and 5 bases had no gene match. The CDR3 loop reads CAISADRGSTEAFF. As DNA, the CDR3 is TGTGCCATCAGTGCTGACAGGGGTAGCACTGAAGCTTTCTTT.

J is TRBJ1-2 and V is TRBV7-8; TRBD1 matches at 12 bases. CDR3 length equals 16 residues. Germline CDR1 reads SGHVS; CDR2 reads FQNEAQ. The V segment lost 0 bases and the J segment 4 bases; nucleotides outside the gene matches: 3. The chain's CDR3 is CASSLAGQGASYGYTF. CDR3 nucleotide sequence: TGTGCCAGCAGCTTAGCGGGACAGGGGGCAAGCTATGGCTACACCTTC.

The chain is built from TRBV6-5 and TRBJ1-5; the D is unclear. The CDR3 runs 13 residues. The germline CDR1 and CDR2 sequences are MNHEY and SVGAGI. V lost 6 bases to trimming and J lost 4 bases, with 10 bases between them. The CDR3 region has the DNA TGTGCCAGCAGGGAGATAATAAATCAGCCCCAGCATTTT. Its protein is CASREIINQPQHF.

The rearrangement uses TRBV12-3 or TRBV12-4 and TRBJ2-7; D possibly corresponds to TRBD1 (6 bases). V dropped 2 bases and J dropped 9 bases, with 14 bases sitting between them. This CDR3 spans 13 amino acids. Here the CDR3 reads CASSLQGRGLQYF. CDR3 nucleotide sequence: TGTGCCAGCAGTTTACAGGGGCGAGGGTTGCAGTACTTC.

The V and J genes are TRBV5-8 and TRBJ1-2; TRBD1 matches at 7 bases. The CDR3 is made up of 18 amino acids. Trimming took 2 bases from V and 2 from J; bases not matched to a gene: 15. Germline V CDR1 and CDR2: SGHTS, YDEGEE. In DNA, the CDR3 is TGTGCCAGCAGCTTATACTACTCCCCGTCCAGGGGGAACTATGGCTACACCTTC. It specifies CASSLYYSPSRGNYGYTF.

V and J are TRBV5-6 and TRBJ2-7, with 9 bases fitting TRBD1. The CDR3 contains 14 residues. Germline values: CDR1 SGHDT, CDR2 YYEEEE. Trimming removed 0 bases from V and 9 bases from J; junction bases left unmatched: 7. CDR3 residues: CASSLGTGDVVQYF. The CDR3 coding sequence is TGTGCCAGCAGCTTGGGGACAGGGGATGTCGTGCAGTACTTC.

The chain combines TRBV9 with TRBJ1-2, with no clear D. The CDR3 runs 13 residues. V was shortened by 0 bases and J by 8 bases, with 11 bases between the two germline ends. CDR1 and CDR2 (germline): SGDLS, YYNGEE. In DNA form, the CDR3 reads TGTGCCAGCAGCGTAGGGTCCCTCGGGGGCTACACCTTC. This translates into CASSVGSLGGYTF.

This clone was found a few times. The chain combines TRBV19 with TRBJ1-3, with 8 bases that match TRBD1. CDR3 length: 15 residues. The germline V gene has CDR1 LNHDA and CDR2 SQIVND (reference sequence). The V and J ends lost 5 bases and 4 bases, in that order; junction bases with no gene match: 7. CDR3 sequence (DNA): TGTGCCAGTAGTTTCTCAGGGGGCGCGGGAAACACCATATATTTT. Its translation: CASSFSGGAGNTIYF.

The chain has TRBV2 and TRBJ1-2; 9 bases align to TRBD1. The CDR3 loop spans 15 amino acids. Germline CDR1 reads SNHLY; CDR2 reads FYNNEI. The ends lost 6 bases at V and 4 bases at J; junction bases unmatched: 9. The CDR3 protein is CASRPTGGSSYGYTF. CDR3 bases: TGTGCCAGCAGGCCCACAGGGGGCAGTAGCTATGGCTACACCTTC.

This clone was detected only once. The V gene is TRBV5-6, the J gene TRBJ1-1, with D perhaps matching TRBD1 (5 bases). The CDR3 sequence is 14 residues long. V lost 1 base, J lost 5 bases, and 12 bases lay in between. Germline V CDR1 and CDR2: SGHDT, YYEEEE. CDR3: CASSLWGRGTEAFF. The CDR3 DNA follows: TGTGCCAGCAGCTTGTGGGGGAGAGGGACTGAAGCTTTCTTT.

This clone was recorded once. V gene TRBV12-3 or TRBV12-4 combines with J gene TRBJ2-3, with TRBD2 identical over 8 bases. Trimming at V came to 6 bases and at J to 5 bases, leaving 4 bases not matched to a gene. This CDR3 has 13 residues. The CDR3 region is CASSGGGLDTQYF. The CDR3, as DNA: TGTGCCAGCAGCGGGGGGGGGTTAGATACGCAGTATTTT.

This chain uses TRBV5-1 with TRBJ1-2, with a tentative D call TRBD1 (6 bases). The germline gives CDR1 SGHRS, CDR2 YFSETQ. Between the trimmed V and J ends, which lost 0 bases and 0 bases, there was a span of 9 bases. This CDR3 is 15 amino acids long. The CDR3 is CASSLGSGANYGYTF. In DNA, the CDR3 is TGCGCCAGCAGCTTGGGGTCAGGGGCTAACTATGGCTACACCTTC.

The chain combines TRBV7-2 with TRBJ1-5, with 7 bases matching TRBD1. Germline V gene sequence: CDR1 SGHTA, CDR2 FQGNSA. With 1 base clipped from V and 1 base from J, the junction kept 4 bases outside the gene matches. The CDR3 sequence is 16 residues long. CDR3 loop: CASSLEGQLSNQPQHF. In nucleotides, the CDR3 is TGTGCCAGCAGCTTAGAGGGACAGTTGAGCAATCAGCCCCAGCATTTT.

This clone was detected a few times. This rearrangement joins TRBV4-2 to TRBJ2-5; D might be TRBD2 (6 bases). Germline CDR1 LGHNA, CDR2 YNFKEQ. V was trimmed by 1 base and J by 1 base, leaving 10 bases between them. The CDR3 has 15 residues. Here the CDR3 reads CASSQGPGSQETQYF. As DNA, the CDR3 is TGTGCCAGCAGCCAAGGGCCCGGGAGCCAAGAGACCCAGTACTTC.

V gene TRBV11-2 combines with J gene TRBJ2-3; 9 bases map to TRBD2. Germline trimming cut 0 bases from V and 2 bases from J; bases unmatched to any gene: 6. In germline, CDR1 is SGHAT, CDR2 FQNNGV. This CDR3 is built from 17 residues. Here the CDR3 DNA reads TGTGCCAGCAGCTTAGATCCAAGCGGGGGGATCACAGATACGCAGTATTTT. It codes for CASSLDPSGGITDTQYF. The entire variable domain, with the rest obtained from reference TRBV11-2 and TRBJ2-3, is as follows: EAGVAQSPRYKIIEKRQSVAFWCNPISGHATLYWYQQILGQGPKLLIQFQNNGVVDDSQLPKDRFSAERLKGVDSTLKIQPAKLEDSAVYLCASSLDPSGGITDTQYFGPGTRLTVL.